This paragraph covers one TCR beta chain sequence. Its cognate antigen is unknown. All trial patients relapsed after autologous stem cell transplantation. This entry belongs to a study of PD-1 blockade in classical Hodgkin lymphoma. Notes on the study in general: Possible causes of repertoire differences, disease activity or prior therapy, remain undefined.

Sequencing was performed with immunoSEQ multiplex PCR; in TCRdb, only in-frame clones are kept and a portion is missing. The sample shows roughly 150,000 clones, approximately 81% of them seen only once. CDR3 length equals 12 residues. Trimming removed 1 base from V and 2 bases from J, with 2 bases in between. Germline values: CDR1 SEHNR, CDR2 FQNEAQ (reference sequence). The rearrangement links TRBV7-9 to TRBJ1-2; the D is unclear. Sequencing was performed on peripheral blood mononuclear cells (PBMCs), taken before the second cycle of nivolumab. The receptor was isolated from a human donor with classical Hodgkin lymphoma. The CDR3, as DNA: TGTGCCAGCAGCTTAGGAAACTATGGCTACACCTTC. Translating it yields CASSLGNYGYTF.